Listed here are 17 T cell receptor beta chains from one sample, sequenced in a study of response to subunit inactivated influenza vaccine. From the RT-PCR reads, TCRdb called clonotypes with MiXCR, one entry per CDR3 protein. The table includes about 780,000 distinct CDR3 sequences, about 18% detected once. This sample comprised PBMCs from blood, obtained 4 to 6 days after vaccination. These receptors were obtained from a man aged 50 to 59 who received an inactivated influenza vaccine.

The gene calls are TRBV4-1 and TRBJ2-3; D remains unclear. From germline, CDR1 is MGHRA and CDR2 YSYEKL. This CDR3 spans 16 amino acids. V shed 6 bases and J shed 2 bases, with 18 bases lying between them. Here the CDR3 reads CASRERVLFHTDTQYF. The CDR3 bases are TGCGCCAGCAGGGAGCGCGTGCTCTTCCACACAGATACGCAGTATTTT.

V and J are TRBV5-1 and TRBJ2-1, with D perhaps TRBD1 or TRBD2 (5 bases each). Trimming cost V 2 bases and J 6 bases, with 9 bases left between them. CDR1 is SGHRS and CDR2 is YFSETQ in the germline V gene. The CDR3 consists of 13 residues. CDR3 coding DNA: TGCGCCAGCAGCTTTTGGGGGAGCAATGAGCAGTTCTTC. Translated: CASSFWGSNEQFF.

The chain couples TRBV12-3 or TRBV12-4 to TRBJ2-5; 10 positions match TRBD1. The J segment lost 2 bases and the V segment lost 0 bases, leaving 6 bases of the junction unmatched. The CDR3 loop spans 17 amino acids. CDR3 protein: CASSLAPLDRGQETQYF. The CDR3 DNA follows: TGTGCCAGCAGTTTAGCCCCCCTGGACAGGGGGCAAGAGACCCAGTACTTC.

This chain uses TRBV27 with TRBJ2-2, with TRBD2 matching over 12 bases. Per the germline V gene, CDR1 is MNHEY and CDR2 is SMNVEV (reference sequence). This CDR3 region has 14 residues. Losses at the gene ends were 10 bases for V and 6 bases for J; bases not matched to a gene: 6. The DNA for the CDR3 is TGTGCCACTGGACTAGCGGGAAGGGCCGGGGAGCTGTTTTTT. It encodes CATGLAGRAGELFF.

This clonotype has more than one count but fewer than ten. This chain uses TRBV12-3 or TRBV12-4 with TRBJ1-2, with D maybe TRBD1 (6 bases). The length of the CDR3 is 15 residues. Trimming shortened V by 5 bases and J by 5 bases, and 18 bases separated the two germline ends. The CDR3 DNA reads as TGTGCCAGCAGTCCCGGAGGGGGGGACCGATATGGCTACACCTTC. It codes for CASSPGGGDRYGYTF.

In this sample, this clonotype turned up a few times. The chain recombines TRBV12-3 or TRBV12-4 with TRBJ2-3; D is unresolved. V lost 3 bases to trimming and J lost 9 bases, with 13 bases between them. CDR3 length: 13 amino acids. The CDR3 sequence is CASSFPGSLTQYF. The CDR3 DNA is TGTGCCAGCAGTTTTCCAGGTTCCCTAACGCAGTATTTT.

V usage is TRBV6-5 and J usage is TRBJ2-7; 7 bases fit TRBD2. CDR1 and CDR2 from the germline V gene are MNHEY and SVGAGI. Trimming took 6 bases from V and 6 from J; bases not matched to a gene: 5. The CDR3 length is 12 residues. CDR3 in amino acids: CASRAGEGEQYF. DNA of the CDR3: TGTGCCAGCAGGGCGGGAGAGGGCGAGCAGTACTTC.

In this sample, this clonotype turned up many times. The chain is built from TRBV4-3 and TRBJ1-4; D is uncertain. Per the germline V gene, CDR1 is LGHNA and CDR2 is YSLEER. CDR3 length equals 15 residues. Trimming left V 7 bases short and J 0 bases short, with 12 bases between. This chain's CDR3 is CASTPEHATNEKLFF. CDR3 nucleotide sequence: TGCGCCAGCACCCCTGAGCATGCAACTAATGAAAAACTGTTTTTT.

The rearrangement joins TRBV4-1 to TRBJ2-2; D is possibly TRBD1 (6 bases). Trimming pared 2 bases from V and 8 bases from J, leaving 18 bases between. The CDR3 extends over 16 amino acids. Per germline, CDR1 MGHRA and CDR2 YSYEKL. The CDR3, as DNA: TGCGCCAGCAGCCAAAGAGTCCCGACAGGTCCAGGGGAGCTGTTTTTT. It translates to CASSQRVPTGPGELFF.

As concerns this clonotype: One junction end disagrees with the germline gene, perhaps due to a read error. This sequence joins TRBV6-2 or TRBV6-3 and TRBJ2-7; no definite D call. Germline values: CDR1 MNHEY, CDR2 SVGEGT. The CDR3 is made up of 11 amino acids. This CDR3 is CASSYGTAAIF. The CDR3 nucleotides read TGTGCCAGCAGTTACGGTACCGCAGCCATCTTC.

The V call is TRBV7-2, the J call TRBJ2-2; the match to TRBD1 covers 7 bases. J gave up 4 bases and V 6 bases, and 5 bases lay outside the gene matches. Germline-derived CDR1 and CDR2 are SGHTA and FQGNSA. The CDR3 runs 14 residues. CDR3 loop: CASREGQITGELFF. Written as DNA, the CDR3 is TGTGCCAGCAGAGAGGGACAGATCACCGGGGAGCTGTTTTTT.

V and J are TRBV20-1 and TRBJ2-7; no firm D call. Between the trimmed V and J ends, which lost 2 bases and 0 bases, there was a span of 14 bases. The germline CDR1 and CDR2 sequences are DFQATT and SNEGSKA (reference sequence). This CDR3 is built from 15 residues. The CDR3 coding sequence is TGCAGTGCTAGAAAACGCAGTCCCCTCTCCTACGAGCAGTACTTC. It translates to CSARKRSPLSYEQYF.

J is TRBJ2-6 and V is TRBV28, with a tentative D call TRBD2 (5 bases). CDR1 is MDHEN, CDR2 SYDVKM, per germline. CDR3 length equals 19 residues. Trimming took 1 base from V and 0 from J, leaving 16 bases between them. CDR3 residues: CASSLFRTWAVSGANVLTF. The CDR3 DNA sequence: TGTGCCAGCAGTTTATTCCGGACTTGGGCTGTCTCTGGGGCCAACGTCCTGACTTTC.

This clonotype was counted between two and nine times. The chain couples TRBV3-1 to TRBJ1-4, with no clear D. The CDR3 spans 14 residues. Germline loops: CDR1 LGHDT, CDR2 YNNKEL (reference sequence). Trimming cost V 0 bases and J 4 bases, with 6 bases left between them. For the CDR3, the DNA is TGTGCCAGCAGCCAAGAGGCCGATAATGAAAAACTGTTTTTT. Its translation is CASSQEADNEKLFF.

The chain carries TRBV25-1 and TRBJ2-5, with TRBD1 matching over 7 bases. The CDR3 has 15 residues. Per germline, CDR1 MGHDK and CDR2 SYGVNS. Trimming cost V 4 bases and J 1 base; bases outside gene matches: 6. The DNA for the CDR3 is TGTGCCAGCAGTGGGACGGACAGGTTCCAAGAGACCCAGTACTTC. This translates into CASSGTDRFQETQYF.

This clonotype was found a few times. CDR3 sequence (DNA): TGTGCCAGCAGTTTACCCAGGGCCTATGGCTACACCTTC. It is translated as CASSLPRAYGYTF. The V gene is TRBV12-3 or TRBV12-4, the J gene TRBJ1-2, with D possibly being TRBD1 (5 bases). Trimming removed 2 bases at V and 4 bases at J, with 8 bases between. This CDR3 is built from 13 residues.

This clonotype was found a few times. The chain links TRBV12-3 or TRBV12-4 to TRBJ2-5; 10 positions match TRBD2. V lost 3 bases and J lost 5; bases outside the gene matches: 6. The CDR3 length is 15 residues. As DNA, the CDR3 is TGTGCCAGCAGTTTTGCTAGCGGGAGAGGGGAGACCCAGTACTTC. This sequence encodes CASSFASGRGETQYF.